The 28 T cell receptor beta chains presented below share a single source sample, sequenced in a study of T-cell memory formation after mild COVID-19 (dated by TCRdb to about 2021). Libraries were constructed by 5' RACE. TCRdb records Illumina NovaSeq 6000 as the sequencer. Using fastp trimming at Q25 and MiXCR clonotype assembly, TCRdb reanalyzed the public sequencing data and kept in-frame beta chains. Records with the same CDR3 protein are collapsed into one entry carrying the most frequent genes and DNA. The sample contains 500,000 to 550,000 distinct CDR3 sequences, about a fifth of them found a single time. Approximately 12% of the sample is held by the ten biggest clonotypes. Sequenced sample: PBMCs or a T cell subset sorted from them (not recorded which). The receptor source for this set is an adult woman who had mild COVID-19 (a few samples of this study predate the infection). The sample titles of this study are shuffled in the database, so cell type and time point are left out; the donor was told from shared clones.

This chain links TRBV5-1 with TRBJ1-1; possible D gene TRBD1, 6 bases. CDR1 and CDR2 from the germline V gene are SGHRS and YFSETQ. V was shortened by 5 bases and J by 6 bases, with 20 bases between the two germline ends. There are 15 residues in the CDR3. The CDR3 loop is CASSSQGILSAEAFF. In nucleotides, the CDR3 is TGCGCCAGCAGTTCACAGGGTATCCTTTCCGCTGAAGCTTTCTTT. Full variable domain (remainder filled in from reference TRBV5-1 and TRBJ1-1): KAGVTQTPRYLIKTRGQQVTLSCSPISGHRSVSWYQQTPGQGLQFLFEYFSETQRNKGNFPGRFSGRQFSNSRSEMNVSTLELGDSALYLCASSSQGILSAEAFFGQGTRLTVV.

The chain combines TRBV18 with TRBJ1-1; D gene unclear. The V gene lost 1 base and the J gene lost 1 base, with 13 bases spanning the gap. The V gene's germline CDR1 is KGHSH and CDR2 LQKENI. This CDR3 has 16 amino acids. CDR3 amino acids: CASSPRPRQKNTEAFF. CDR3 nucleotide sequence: TGTGCCAGCTCACCACGGCCTCGGCAGAAGAACACTGAAGCTTTCTTT.

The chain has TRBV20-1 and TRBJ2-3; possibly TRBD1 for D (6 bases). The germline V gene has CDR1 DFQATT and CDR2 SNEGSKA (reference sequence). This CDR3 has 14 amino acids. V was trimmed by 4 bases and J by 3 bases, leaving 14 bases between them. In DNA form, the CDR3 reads TGCAGTGCTAAGCGCTCAGGGGTTACAGATACGCAGTATTTT. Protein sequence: CSAKRSGVTDTQYF.

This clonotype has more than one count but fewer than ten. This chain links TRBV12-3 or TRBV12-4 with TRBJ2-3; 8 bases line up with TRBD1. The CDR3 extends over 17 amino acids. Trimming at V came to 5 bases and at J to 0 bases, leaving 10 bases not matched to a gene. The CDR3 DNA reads TGTGCCAGCAGTCCCTGGGGGACAGGCGGAAGCACAGATACGCAGTATTTT. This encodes CASSPWGTGGSTDTQYF.

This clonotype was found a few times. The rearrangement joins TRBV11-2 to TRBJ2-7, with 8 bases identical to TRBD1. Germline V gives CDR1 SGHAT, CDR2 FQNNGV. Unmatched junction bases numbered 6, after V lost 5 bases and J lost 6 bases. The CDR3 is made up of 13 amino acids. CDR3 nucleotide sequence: TGTGCCAGCAGCCATGGGACAGGTGGCGAGCAGTACTTC. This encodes CASSHGTGGEQYF.

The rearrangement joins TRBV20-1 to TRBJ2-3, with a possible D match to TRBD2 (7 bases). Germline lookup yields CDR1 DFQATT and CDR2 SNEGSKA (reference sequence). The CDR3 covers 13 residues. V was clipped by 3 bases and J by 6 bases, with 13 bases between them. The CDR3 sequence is CSARQGGVDTQYF. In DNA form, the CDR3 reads TGCAGTGCTAGGCAAGGGGGGGTGGATACGCAGTATTTT.

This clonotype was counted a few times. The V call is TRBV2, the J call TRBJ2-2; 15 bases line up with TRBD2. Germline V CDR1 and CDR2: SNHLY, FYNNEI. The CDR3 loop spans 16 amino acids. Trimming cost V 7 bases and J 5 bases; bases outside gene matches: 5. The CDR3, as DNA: TGTGCCAGCACCCGAGGACTAGCGGGAGGGACCGGGGAGCTGTTTTTT. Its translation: CASTRGLAGGTGELFF.

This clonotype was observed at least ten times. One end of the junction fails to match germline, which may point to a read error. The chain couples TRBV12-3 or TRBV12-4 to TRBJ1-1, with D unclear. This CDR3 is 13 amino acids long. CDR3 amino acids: CASSLEENTEAFF. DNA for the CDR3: TGTGCCAGCAGCTTAGAGGAGAACACTGAAGCTTTCTTT.

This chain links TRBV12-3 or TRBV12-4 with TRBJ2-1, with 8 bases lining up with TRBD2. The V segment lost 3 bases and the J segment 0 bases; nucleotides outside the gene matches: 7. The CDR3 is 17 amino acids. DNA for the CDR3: TGTGCCAGCAGTTTTGTTGTAGCGGGAAGCTCCTACAATGAGCAGTTCTTC. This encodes CASSFVVAGSSYNEQFF.

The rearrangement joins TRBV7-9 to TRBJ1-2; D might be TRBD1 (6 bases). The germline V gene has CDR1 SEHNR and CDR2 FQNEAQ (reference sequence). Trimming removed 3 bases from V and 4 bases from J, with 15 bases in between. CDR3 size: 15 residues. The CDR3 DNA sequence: TGTGCCAGCAGCTTTGGTCCTACAGGGACCTATGGCTACACCTTC. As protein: CASSFGPTGTYGYTF.

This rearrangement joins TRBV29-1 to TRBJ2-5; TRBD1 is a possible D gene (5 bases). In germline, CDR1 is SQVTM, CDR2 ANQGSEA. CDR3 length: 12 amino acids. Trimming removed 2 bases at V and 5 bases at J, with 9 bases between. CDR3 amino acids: CSVEPAGETQYF. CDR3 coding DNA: TGCAGCGTTGAACCGGCAGGGGAGACCCAGTACTTC.

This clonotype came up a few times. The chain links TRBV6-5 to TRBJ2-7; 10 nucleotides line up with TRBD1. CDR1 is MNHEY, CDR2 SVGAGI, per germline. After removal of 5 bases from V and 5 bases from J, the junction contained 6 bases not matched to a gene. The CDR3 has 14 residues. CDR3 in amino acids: CASSQRTGGDEQYF. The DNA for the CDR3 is TGTGCCAGCAGTCAAAGGACAGGGGGTGACGAGCAGTACTTC.

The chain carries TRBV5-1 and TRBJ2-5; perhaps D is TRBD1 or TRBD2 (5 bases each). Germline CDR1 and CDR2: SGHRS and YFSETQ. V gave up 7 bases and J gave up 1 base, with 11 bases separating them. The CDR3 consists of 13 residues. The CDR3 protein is CASGGAAQETQYF. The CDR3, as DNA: TGCGCCAGCGGGGGAGCAGCCCAAGAGACCCAGTACTTC.

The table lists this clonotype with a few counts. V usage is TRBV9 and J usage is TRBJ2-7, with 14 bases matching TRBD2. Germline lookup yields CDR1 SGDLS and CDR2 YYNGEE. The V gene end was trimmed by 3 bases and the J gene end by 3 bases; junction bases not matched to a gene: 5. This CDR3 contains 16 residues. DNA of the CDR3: TGTGCCAGCAGCGCGGGGACTAGCGGGAGTGACTACGAGCAGTACTTC. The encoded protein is CASSAGTSGSDYEQYF.

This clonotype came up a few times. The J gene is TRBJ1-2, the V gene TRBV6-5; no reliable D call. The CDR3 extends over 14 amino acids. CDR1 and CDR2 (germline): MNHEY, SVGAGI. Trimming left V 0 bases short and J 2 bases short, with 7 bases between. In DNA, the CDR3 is TGTGCCAGCAGTTACTCGGGTTGGAACTATGGCTACACCTTC. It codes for CASSYSGWNYGYTF.

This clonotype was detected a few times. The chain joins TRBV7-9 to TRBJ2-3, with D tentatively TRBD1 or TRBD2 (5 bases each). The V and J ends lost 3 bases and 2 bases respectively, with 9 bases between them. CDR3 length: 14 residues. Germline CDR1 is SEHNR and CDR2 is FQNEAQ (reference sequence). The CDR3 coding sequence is TGTGCCAGCAGCTTGTCCGGGACCACAGATACGCAGTATTTT. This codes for CASSLSGTTDTQYF.

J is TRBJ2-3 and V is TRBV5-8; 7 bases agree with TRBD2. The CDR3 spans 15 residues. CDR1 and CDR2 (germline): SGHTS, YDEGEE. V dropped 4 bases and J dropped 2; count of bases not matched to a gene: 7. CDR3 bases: TGTGCCAGCAGCCCCAGAGCGGGGACCACAGATACGCAGTATTTT. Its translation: CASSPRAGTTDTQYF.

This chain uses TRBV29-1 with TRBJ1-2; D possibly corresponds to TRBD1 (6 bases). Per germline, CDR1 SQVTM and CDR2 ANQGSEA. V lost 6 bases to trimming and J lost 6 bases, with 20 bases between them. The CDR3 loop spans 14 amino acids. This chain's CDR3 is CSVYRGGASHGYTF. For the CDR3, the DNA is TGCAGCGTCTACCGGGGGGGGGCTTCCCATGGCTACACCTTC.

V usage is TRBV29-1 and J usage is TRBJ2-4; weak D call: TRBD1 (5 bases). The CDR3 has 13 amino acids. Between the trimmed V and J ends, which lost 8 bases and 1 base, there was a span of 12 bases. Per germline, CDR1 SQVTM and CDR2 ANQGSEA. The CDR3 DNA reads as TGCAGCTCGAGACAGTCCGCCAAAAACATTCAGTACTTC. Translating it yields CSSRQSAKNIQYF.

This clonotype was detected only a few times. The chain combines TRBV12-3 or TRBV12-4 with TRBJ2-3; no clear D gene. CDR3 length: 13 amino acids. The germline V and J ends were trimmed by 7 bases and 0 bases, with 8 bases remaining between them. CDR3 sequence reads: CASIDGSTDTQYF. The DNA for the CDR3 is TGTGCCAGCATTGACGGGAGCACAGATACGCAGTATTTT.

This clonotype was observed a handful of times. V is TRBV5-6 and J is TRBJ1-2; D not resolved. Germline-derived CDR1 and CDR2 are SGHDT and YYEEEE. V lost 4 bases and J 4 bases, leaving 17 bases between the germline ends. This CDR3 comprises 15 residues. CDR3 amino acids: CASSRWVATSYGYTF. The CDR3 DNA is TGTGCCAGCAGCCGTTGGGTTGCAACAAGCTATGGCTACACCTTC.

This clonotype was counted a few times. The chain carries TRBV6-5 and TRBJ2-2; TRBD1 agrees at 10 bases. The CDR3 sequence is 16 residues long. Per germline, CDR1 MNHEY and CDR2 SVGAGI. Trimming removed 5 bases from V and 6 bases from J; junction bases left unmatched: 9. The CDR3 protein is CASSHGTGDGPGELFF. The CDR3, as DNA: TGTGCCAGCAGTCACGGGACAGGGGACGGACCCGGGGAGCTGTTTTTT.

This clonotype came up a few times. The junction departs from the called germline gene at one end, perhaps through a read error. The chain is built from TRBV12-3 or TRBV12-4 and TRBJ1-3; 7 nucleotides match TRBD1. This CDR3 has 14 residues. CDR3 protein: CASSSTGTVSLLTF. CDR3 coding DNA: TGTGCCAGCAGTTCGACCGGGACAGTATCCCTTCTCACGTTT.

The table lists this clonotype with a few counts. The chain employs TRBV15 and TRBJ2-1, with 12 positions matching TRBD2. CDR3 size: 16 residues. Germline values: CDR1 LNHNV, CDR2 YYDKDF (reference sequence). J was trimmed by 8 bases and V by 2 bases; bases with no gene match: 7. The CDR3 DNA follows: TGTGCCACCAGCAGATCCGGACTAGCGGGGCTGGATGAGCAGTTCTTC. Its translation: CATSRSGLAGLDEQFF.

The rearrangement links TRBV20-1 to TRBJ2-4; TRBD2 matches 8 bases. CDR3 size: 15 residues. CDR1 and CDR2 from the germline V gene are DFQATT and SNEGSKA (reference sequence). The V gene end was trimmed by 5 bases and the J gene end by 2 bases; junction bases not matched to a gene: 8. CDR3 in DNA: TGCAGTGCTCCTCTAGCGGGTAACACCAAAAACATTCAGTACTTC. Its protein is CSAPLAGNTKNIQYF.

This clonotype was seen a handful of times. CDR3 protein: CSVGQGFDNEQFF. CDR3 nucleotides: TGCAGCGTGGGACAGGGGTTTGACAATGAGCAGTTCTTC. The genes are TRBV29-1 and TRBJ2-1; 10 positions match TRBD1. CDR1 SQVTM and CDR2 ANQGSEA come from the germline V gene. The CDR3 sequence is 13 residues long. Trimming removed 6 bases from V and 5 bases from J; junction bases left unmatched: 4.

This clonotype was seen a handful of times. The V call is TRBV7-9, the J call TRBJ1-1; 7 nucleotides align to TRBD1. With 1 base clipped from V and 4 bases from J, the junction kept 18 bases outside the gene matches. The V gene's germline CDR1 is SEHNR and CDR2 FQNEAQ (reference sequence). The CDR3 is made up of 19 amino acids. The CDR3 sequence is CASSLGSHRGKAEATEAFF. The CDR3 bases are TGTGCCAGCAGCTTAGGGTCCCACAGGGGTAAGGCTGAGGCCACTGAAGCTTTCTTT. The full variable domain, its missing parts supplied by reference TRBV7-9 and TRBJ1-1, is DTGVSQNPRHKITKRGQNVTFRCDPISEHNRLYWYRQTLGQGPEFLTYFQNEAQLEKSRLLSDRFSAERPKGSFSTLEIQRTEQGDSAMYLCASSLGSHRGKAEATEAFFGQGTRLTVV.

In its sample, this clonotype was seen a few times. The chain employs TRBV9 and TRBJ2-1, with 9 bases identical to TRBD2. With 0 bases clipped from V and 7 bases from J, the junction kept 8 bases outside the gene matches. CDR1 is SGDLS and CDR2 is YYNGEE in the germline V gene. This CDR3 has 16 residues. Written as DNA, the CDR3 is TGTGCCAGCAGCGTAGTAGGTAGCGGGGGAGGGAATGAGCAGTTCTTC. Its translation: CASSVVGSGGGNEQFF.